The 27 T cell receptor beta chains listed next were all sequenced from one sample in a study of blood T cell repertoires in COVID-19. Profiling relied on immunoSEQ multiplex PCR, and the TCRdb table lists in-frame clones only, not all of them. The profile shows 320,000 or so clones, about 89% of them singletons. Sequencing was performed on PBMCs or T cells enriched from blood (not recorded which). The receptors stem from a man aged 55 to 70 who had recovered from COVID-19.

J is TRBJ1-4 and V is TRBV6-1; tentative D call: TRBD1 (5 bases). The V and J ends lost 1 base and 5 bases respectively, with 8 bases between them. The CDR3 has 14 amino acids. Germline loops: CDR1 MNHNS, CDR2 SASEGT. CDR3 in DNA: TGTGCCAGCAGTGAAGGGAGGGGAAATGAAAAACTGTTTTTT. Protein product: CASSEGRGNEKLFF.

The table lists this clone with a few counts. The chain couples TRBV5-4 to TRBJ1-1, with 7 positions matching TRBD1. The CDR3 contains 15 residues. Unmatched junction bases numbered 7, after V lost 5 bases and J lost 0 bases. Germline CDR1 and CDR2: SGHNT and YYREEE (reference sequence). The CDR3 nucleotides read TGTGCCAGCAGGTCGACAGGGAACATGAACACTGAAGCTTTCTTT. Translating it yields CASRSTGNMNTEAFF.

The V call is TRBV5-1, the J call TRBJ2-3, with 10 bases lining up with TRBD2. CDR3 length: 17 residues. Germline loops: CDR1 SGHRS, CDR2 YFSETQ. Unmatched junction bases numbered 6, after V lost 0 bases and J lost 2 bases. The DNA of the CDR3 is TGCGCCAGCAGCTTGGAAACGACTAGCGGGTTCACAGATACGCAGTATTTT. Protein product: CASSLETTSGFTDTQYF.

The CDR3 spells CASSNGDRALYGYTF. The DNA of the CDR3 is TGTGCCAGCAGCAACGGGGACAGGGCTCTCTATGGCTACACCTTC. The chain has TRBV7-9 and TRBJ1-2; TRBD1 matches at 9 bases. The CDR3 is 15 residues long. Germline lookup yields CDR1 SEHNR and CDR2 FQNEAQ (reference sequence). V gave up 5 bases and J gave up 4 bases; unmatched junction bases: 8.

V usage is TRBV2 and J usage is TRBJ1-2; weak D call: TRBD1 (6 bases). CDR1 SNHLY and CDR2 FYNNEI come from the germline V gene. CDR3 length: 12 amino acids. With 6 bases removed from V and 4 bases from J, the gap between germline ends came to 9 bases. The chain's CDR3 is CASSQDSYGYTF. In nucleotides, the CDR3 is TGTGCCAGCAGCCAGGACAGCTATGGCTACACCTTC.

The chain combines TRBV5-1 with TRBJ1-1; D uncertain. V shed 4 bases and J shed 2 bases, with 9 bases lying between them. In germline, CDR1 is SGHRS, CDR2 YFSETQ. The CDR3 is made up of 13 amino acids. The CDR3 DNA reads as TGCGCCAGCAGCAGCCAACCTAACACTGAAGCTTTCTTT. Encoded protein: CASSSQPNTEAFF.

The chain combines TRBV11-2 with TRBJ2-7; 7 nucleotides align to TRBD1. CDR3 length equals 12 residues. Germline-derived CDR1 and CDR2 are SGHAT and FQNNGV. The V segment lost 6 bases and the J segment 6 bases; nucleotides outside the gene matches: 5. The DNA of the CDR3 is TGTGCCAGCAGGAGTCCAGGGGGCGAGCAGTACTTC. This encodes CASRSPGGEQYF.

V is TRBV19 and J is TRBJ2-7; TRBD2 aligns across 14 bases. Germline CDR1 is LNHDA and CDR2 is SQIVND (reference sequence). The CDR3 consists of 16 residues. Trimming removed 4 bases from V and 3 bases from J; junction bases left unmatched: 5. Here the CDR3 DNA reads TGTGCCAGTAGTAGTCCCGGGACTAGCGGGAGCTACGAGCAGTACTTC. Residues: CASSSPGTSGSYEQYF.

V gene TRBV6-2 or TRBV6-3 combines with J gene TRBJ2-7; D is uncertain. Per the germline V gene, CDR1 is MNHEY and CDR2 is SVGEGT. Trimming cost V 6 bases and J 4 bases, with 10 bases left between them. The CDR3 consists of 12 residues. The CDR3 loop reads CASSPRLYEQYF. DNA of the CDR3: TGTGCCAGCAGCCCGCGATTGTACGAGCAGTACTTC.

The gene calls are TRBV3-1 (or the pseudogene TRBV3-2) and TRBJ1-1; possible D gene TRBD1, 6 bases. This CDR3 region has 13 residues. Germline V CDR1 and CDR2: LGHDT, YNNKEL (reference sequence). Deletions cut 5 bases from V and 4 bases from J, with 11 bases between. The CDR3 DNA reads TGTGCCAGCAGCTTAGAGGGGGTCACTGAAGCTTTCTTT. Translating it yields CASSLEGVTEAFF.

The rearrangement joins TRBV28 to TRBJ1-1; tentatively, D is TRBD1 (6 bases). CDR1 is MDHEN and CDR2 is SYDVKM in the germline V gene. This CDR3 comprises 16 residues. The V end was cut by 7 bases, the J end by 1 base, with 19 bases between. This CDR3 is CASITRAGVGNTEAFF. CDR3 DNA: TGTGCCAGCATCACCCGGGCAGGGGTGGGGAACACTGAAGCTTTCTTT.

The genes are TRBV12-3 or TRBV12-4 and TRBJ1-2; D not certain. Trimming stripped 5 bases from V and 4 bases from J, with 11 bases between. This CDR3 is built from 13 residues. CDR3 sequence: CASSPSGSYGYTF. In DNA form, the CDR3 reads TGTGCCAGCAGTCCATCGGGGTCCTATGGCTACACCTTC.

The genes are TRBV9 and TRBJ2-6; D unclear. The CDR3 length is 17 residues. Looked up from germline, CDR1 is SGDLS and CDR2 is YYNGEE. The ends were cut back, 4 bases at V and 3 bases at J, with 17 bases in the middle. For the CDR3, the DNA is TGTGCCAGCAGCTCCGCTACCTCCCCGGTTGGGGCCAACGTCCTGACTTTC. It encodes CASSSATSPVGANVLTF.

This clone was detected only a few times. The rearrangement uses TRBV7-9 and TRBJ1-2; D possibly corresponds to TRBD1 (5 bases). Germline CDR1 SEHNR, CDR2 FQNEAQ (reference sequence). Trimming cost V 1 base and J 3 bases, with 6 bases left between them. The CDR3 sequence is 13 residues long. CDR3 amino acids: CASSLEQDYGYTF. In DNA, the CDR3 is TGTGCCAGCAGCTTAGAACAGGACTATGGCTACACCTTC.

The chain couples TRBV24-1 to TRBJ2-3; TRBD1 matches at 8 bases. The CDR3 has 15 amino acids. J gave up 0 bases and V 7 bases, and 5 bases lay outside the gene matches. Germline lookup yields CDR1 KGHDR and CDR2 SFDVKD. The CDR3 DNA sequence: TGTGCCACCAGCGACAGGGGCGCTAGCACAGATACGCAGTATTTT. As protein: CATSDRGASTDTQYF.

This clone was observed a handful of times. The rearrangement links TRBV27 to TRBJ1-5, with D perhaps TRBD1 (6 bases). The germline V gene encodes CDR1 MNHEY and CDR2 SMNVEV (reference sequence). The V end lost 4 bases, the J end lost 5 bases, and 12 bases lay between the germline ends. This CDR3 has 14 amino acids. The CDR3 reads CASSSNRVDQPQHF. CDR3 bases: TGTGCCAGCAGTTCCAACAGGGTAGATCAGCCCCAGCATTTT.

The J gene is TRBJ1-5, the V gene TRBV7-9; unclear D gene. This CDR3 spans 12 amino acids. V lost 1 base to trimming and J lost 11 bases, with 9 bases between them. Germline V gives CDR1 SEHNR, CDR2 FQNEAQ (reference sequence). CDR3 bases: TGTGCCAGCAGCTTAGGATCCAACACCCAGCATTTT. Translated: CASSLGSNTQHF.

J is TRBJ2-5 and V is TRBV28; D may be TRBD1 (6 bases). Germline assignment: CDR1 MDHEN and CDR2 SYDVKM. The CDR3 contains 15 residues. Trimming shortened V by 7 bases and J by 1 base, and 16 bases separated the two germline ends. CDR3 amino acids: CASTDFTGSQETQYF. DNA for the CDR3: TGTGCCAGCACCGACTTCACAGGGAGCCAAGAGACCCAGTACTTC.

V is TRBV28 and J is TRBJ1-4; the match to TRBD1 covers 8 bases. Trimming took 4 bases from V and 1 from J; bases not matched to a gene: 8. The CDR3 totals 17 residues. Germline V gene lookup returns CDR1 MDHEN and CDR2 SYDVKM. CDR3 residues: CASSSNRGRGTNEKLFF. CDR3 in DNA: TGTGCCAGCAGTTCAAACAGGGGGAGAGGAACTAATGAAAAACTGTTTTTT.

CDR3 amino acids: CAISDLGTSGRYEQYF. CDR3 sequence (DNA): TGTGCCATCAGTGACCTCGGGACTAGCGGGAGGTACGAGCAGTACTTC. This chain connects TRBV10-3 to TRBJ2-7; 15 nucleotides match TRBD2. Trimming removed 3 bases from V and 4 bases from J; junction bases left unmatched: 4. The germline CDR1 and CDR2 sequences are ENHRY and SYGVKD. The CDR3 sequence is 16 residues long.

This chain connects TRBV6-5 to TRBJ2-7, with D possibly being TRBD1 (5 bases). Germline assignment: CDR1 MNHEY and CDR2 SVGAGI. This CDR3 comprises 14 residues. V lost 6 bases to trimming and J lost 2 bases, with 14 bases between them. CDR3 DNA sequence: TGTGCCAGCAGCCTAGGGGATACGACCTACGAGCAGTACTTC. It yields the protein CASSLGDTTYEQYF.

The rearrangement joins TRBV18 to TRBJ2-5, with a tentative D call TRBD1 (5 bases). The CDR3 extends over 16 amino acids. The germline CDR1 and CDR2 sequences are KGHSH and LQKENI. V was pared by 2 bases and J by 1 base, with 14 bases between. CDR3 sequence: CASSPVETAFQETQYF. The CDR3 DNA sequence: TGTGCCAGCTCACCAGTCGAGACAGCTTTCCAAGAGACCCAGTACTTC.

The V call is TRBV5-1, the J call TRBJ1-6; the match to TRBD1 covers 8 bases. Germline V gene data show CDR1 as SGHRS and CDR2 as YFSETQ. Trimming cost V 4 bases and J 7 bases; bases outside gene matches: 4. The length of the CDR3 is 14 residues. The CDR3 sequence: CASSVGTGNSPLHF. Written as DNA, the CDR3 is TGCGCCAGCAGCGTCGGGACAGGAAATTCACCCCTCCACTTT.

The V and J genes are TRBV19 and TRBJ1-2; maybe TRBD1 (6 bases). The CDR3 covers 15 residues. CDR1 LNHDA and CDR2 SQIVND come from the germline V gene (reference sequence). V was trimmed by 7 bases and J by 7 bases, leaving 22 bases between them. The CDR3 nucleotides read TGTGCCAGTATGCCCTCACCGCAACGAGGGGGTGGCTACACCTTC. It specifies CASMPSPQRGGGYTF.

The chain couples TRBV14 to TRBJ2-3, with 12 bases identical to TRBD2. The CDR3 has 16 amino acids. Germline V gene data show CDR1 as SGHDN and CDR2 as FVKESK. V lost 4 bases to trimming and J lost 4 bases; unmatched junction nucleotides: 6. In DNA form, the CDR3 reads TGTGCCAGCAGCCGACTGACTAGCGGGGGAGCAGATACGCAGTATTTT. It is translated as CASSRLTSGGADTQYF.

The chain combines TRBV5-1 with TRBJ1-2, with D maybe TRBD1 (6 bases). Germline V lookup: CDR1 SGHRS, CDR2 YFSETQ. Trimming took 2 bases from V and 8 from J, leaving 22 bases between them. The CDR3 is made up of 16 amino acids. The DNA for the CDR3 is TGCGCCAGCAGCTTTTCGACAGGCTTTTTGGAACAAGGCTACACCTTC. It translates to CASSFSTGFLEQGYTF.

The gene calls are TRBV6-5 and TRBJ2-1, with 12 positions matching TRBD2. The length of the CDR3 is 13 residues. The trim removed 7 bases at V and 7 bases at J, leaving 2 bases unmatched. From germline, CDR1 is MNHEY and CDR2 SVGAGI. CDR3 bases: TGTGCCAGCAATGGACTAGCGGGGAATGAGCAGTTCTTC. Amino acid sequence: CASNGLAGNEQFF.